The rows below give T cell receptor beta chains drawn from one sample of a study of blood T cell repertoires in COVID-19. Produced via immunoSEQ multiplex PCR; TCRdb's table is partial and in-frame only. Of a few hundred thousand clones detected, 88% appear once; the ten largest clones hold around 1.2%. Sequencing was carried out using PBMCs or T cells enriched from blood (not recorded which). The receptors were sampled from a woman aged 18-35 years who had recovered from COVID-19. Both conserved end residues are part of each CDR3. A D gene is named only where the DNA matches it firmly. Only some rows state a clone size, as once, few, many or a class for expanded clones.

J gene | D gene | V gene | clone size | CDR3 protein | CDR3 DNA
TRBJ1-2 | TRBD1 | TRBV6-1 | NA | CASSEALEGAYGYTF | TGTGCCAGCAGTGAAGCGCTGGAGGGGGCCTATGGCTACACCTTC
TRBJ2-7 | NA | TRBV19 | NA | CARDGHSYEQYF | TGTGCCAGAGACGGACACTCCTACGAGCAGTACTTC
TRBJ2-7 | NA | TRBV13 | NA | CASSLGQGYEQYF | TGTGCCAGCAGCTTAGGCCAGGGTTACGAGCAGTACTTC
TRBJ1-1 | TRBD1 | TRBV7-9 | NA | CASRGDSYTEAFF | TGTGCCAGCAGGGGGGACAGCTACACTGAAGCTTTCTTT
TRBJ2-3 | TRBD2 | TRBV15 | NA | CATSAGSSGSSTDTQYF | TGTGCCACCAGCGCAGGTTCTAGCGGCTCTAGCACAGATACGCAGTATTTT
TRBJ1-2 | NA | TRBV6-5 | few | CASSPNGGASYGYTF | TGTGCCAGCAGTCCAAACGGAGGGGCCTCCTATGGCTACACCTTC
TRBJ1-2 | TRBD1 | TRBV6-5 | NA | CASRKMAGTGGGYTF | TGTGCCAGCAGGAAAATGGCCGGGACAGGGGGTGGCTACACCTTC
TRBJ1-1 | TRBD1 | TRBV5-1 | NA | CASSLNRGINTEAFF | TGCGCCAGCAGCTTGAACAGGGGAATAAACACTGAAGCTTTCTTT
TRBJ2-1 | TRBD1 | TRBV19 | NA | CASSLRRTGVDNEQFF | TGTGCCAGTAGTCTCCGCCGGACAGGGGTGGACAATGAGCAGTTCTTC
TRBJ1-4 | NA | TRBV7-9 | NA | CASSNSVGPTNEKLFF | TGTGCCAGCAGCAACTCGGTCGGTCCAACTAATGAAAAACTGTTTTTT
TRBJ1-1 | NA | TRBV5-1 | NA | CASSRDSEAFF | TGCGCCAGCAGCCGGGACTCTGAAGCTTTCTTT
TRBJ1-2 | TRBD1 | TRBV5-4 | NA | CASSRTGNYGYTF | TGTGCCAGCAGCCGGACAGGGAACTATGGCTACACCTTC
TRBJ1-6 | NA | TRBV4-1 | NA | CASSQDLAGLSPLHF | TGCGCCAGCAGCCAAGATCTGGCGGGGCTTTCACCCCTCCACTTT
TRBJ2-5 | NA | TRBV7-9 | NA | CASSPPWHQETQYF | TGTGCCAGCAGCCCCCCCTGGCACCAAGAGACCCAGTACTTC
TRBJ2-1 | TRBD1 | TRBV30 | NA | CAWSVQGNEQFF | TGTGCCTGGAGTGTACAGGGGAATGAGCAGTTCTTC
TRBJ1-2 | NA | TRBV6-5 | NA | CASSQGHGYTF | TGTGCCAGCAGCCAGGGCCATGGCTACACCTTC
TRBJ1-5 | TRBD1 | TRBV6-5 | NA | CASAEGAGGQPQHF | TGTGCCAGCGCCGAGGGGGCAGGAGGTCAGCCCCAGCATTTT
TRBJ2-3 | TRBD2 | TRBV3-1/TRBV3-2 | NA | CASSQVYTLAGGPRTDTQYF | TGTGCCAGCAGCCAAGTTTATACACTAGCGGGGGGGCCGCGCACAGATACGCAGTATTTT
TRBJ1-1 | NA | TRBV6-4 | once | CASSRQANTEAFF | TGTGCCAGCAGCCGACAGGCCAACACTGAAGCTTTCTTT
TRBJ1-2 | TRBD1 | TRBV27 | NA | CASSMQGAKYGYTF | TGTGCCAGCAGCATGCAGGGGGCCAAGTATGGCTACACCTTC
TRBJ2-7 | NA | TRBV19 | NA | CASSPGQGGSYEQYF | TGTGCCAGTAGTCCCGGGCAGGGGGGATCCTACGAGCAGTACTTC
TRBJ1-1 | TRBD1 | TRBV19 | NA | CASSTRDRKNLNTEAFF | TGTGCCAGTAGTACCCGGGACAGGAAGAACTTGAACACTGAAGCTTTCTTT
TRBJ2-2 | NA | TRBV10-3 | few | CATGGQSKTGELFF | TGTGCCACAGGCGGACAGAGTAAAACCGGGGAGCTGTTTTTT
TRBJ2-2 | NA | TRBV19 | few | CASSIGTASTGELFF | TGTGCCAGTAGTATAGGCACTGCGTCCACGGGGGAGCTGTTTTTT
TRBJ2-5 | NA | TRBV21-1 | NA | CASSKSIRRQLSQETQYF | TGTGCCAGCAGCAAATCTATAAGGAGACAGCTATCCCAAGAGACCCAGTACTTC
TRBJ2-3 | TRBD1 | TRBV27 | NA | CASSPTGGLADTQYF | TGTGCCAGCAGCCCAACAGGGGGCTTGGCAGATACGCAGTATTTT
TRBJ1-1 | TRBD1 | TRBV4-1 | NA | CASSHPLNRGGGATEAFF | TGCGCCAGCAGCCACCCCTTAAACAGGGGCGGTGGTGCCACTGAAGCTTTCTTT
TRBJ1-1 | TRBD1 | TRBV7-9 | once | CASSKGQLEAFF | TGTGCCAGCAGCAAGGGACAGCTAGAAGCTTTCTTT
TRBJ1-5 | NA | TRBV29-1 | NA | CSGRTADQPQHF | TGCAGCGGCCGGACTGCCGATCAGCCCCAGCATTTT